The rows below give T cell receptor beta chains drawn from one sample of a study of shared clonotypes between healthy human individuals. Sequenced by immunoSEQ multiplex PCR; TCRdb stores in-frame clones only, minus some. The sample includes millions of clones, 85% to 95% of them seen just once. Sequenced: naive CD8+ T cells from PBMCs. Receptors were obtained from a man between 18 and 29 years old in good health. Some clones in this sample may be carry-over from other donors' samples. The CDR3 runs from the conserved cysteine through the conserved F or W. Fields, in order: D gene, clone size, J gene, V gene, CDR3 DNA, CDR3 protein. D genes are given only for firm matches. Not all rows give a size; the values are once, few, many and, for expanded clones, a class.

TRBD2 | - | TRBJ2-3 | TRBV27 | TGTGCCAGCAGTTTATCCGGGAGGGAGGCAGATACGCAGTATTTT | CASSLSGREADTQYF
- | - | TRBJ2-1 | TRBV19 | TGTGCCAGTAGTATAGGAGGGACCGCAGGGGAGCAGTTCTTC | CASSIGGTAGEQFF
TRBD1 | - | TRBJ2-7 | TRBV5-1 | TGCGCCAGCAGCTTGGGACAGGGTTCAAGCTCCTACGAGCAGTACTTC | CASSLGQGSSSYEQYF
- | - | TRBJ2-2 | TRBV10-3 | TGTGCCATCAGTGAGTTCCGGACAGTGAACACCGGGGAGCTGTTTTTT | CAISEFRTVNTGELFF
- | once | TRBJ2-7 | TRBV2 | TGTGCCAGCAGGGACCTGGGTGGCGTGAACTCCTACGAGCAGTACTTC | CASRDLGGVNSYEQYF
- | - | TRBJ1-2 | TRBV9 | TGTGCCAGCAGCGGGGGGGCAAACTATGGCTACACCTTC | CASSGGANYGYTF
- | - | TRBJ1-5 | TRBV9 | TGTGCCAGCAGCGGAACAGGTGGACATCAGCCCCAGCATTTT | CASSGTGGHQPQHF
- | - | TRBJ1-2 | TRBV7-9 | TGTGCCAGCAGCAGGGAGAAGTGGGGGGGCTATGGCTACACCTTC | CASSREKWGGYGYTF
- | once | TRBJ2-7 | TRBV28 | TGTGCCAGCAGTTCCCAGTTTGGTCCCCGCGAGCAGTACTTC | CASSSQFGPREQYF
TRBD1 | - | TRBJ2-7 | TRBV15 | TGTGCCACCAGCAGGGGGACAGGGGTCTCCTACGAGCAGTACTTC | CATSRGTGVSYEQYF
- | - | TRBJ1-1 | TRBV5-1 | TGCGCCAGCAGCTTGGAATCCCCCATGGGATTAACTGAAGCTTTCTTT | CASSLESPMGLTEAFF
TRBD2 | - | TRBJ2-3 | TRBV27 | TGTGCCAGCAGTCTCCACCGACTAGCGGGAGAAGAATGGGGAGATACGCAGTATTTT | CASSLHRLAGEEWGDTQYF
TRBD1 | once | TRBJ1-1 | TRBV4-1 | TGCGCCAGCACCAACCGACAGGGTGAAGCTTTCTTT | CASTNRQGEAFF
- | - | TRBJ2-7 | TRBV21-1 | TGTGCCAGCAGCACTTGGTACGAGCAGTACTTC | CASSTWYEQYF
- | - | TRBJ1-5 | TRBV7-8 | TGTGCCAGCAGCTTAATTAGGTCCAGCAATCAGCCCCAGCATTTT | CASSLIRSSNQPQHF
TRBD2 | - | TRBJ2-7 | TRBV13 | TGTGCCAGCAGCTTAGACGGGACTAGCGGGAAGAGCGAGCAGTACTTC | CASSLDGTSGKSEQYF
TRBD2 | - | TRBJ2-1 | TRBV9 | TGTGCCAGCAGCGCCACGGGAGGGCCTTACAATGAGCAGTTCTTC | CASSATGGPYNEQFF
TRBD1 | once | TRBJ1-1 | TRBV28 | TGTGCCAGCACCTGGCGAGGGACAGGGGCCTTGAACACTGAAGCTTTCTTT | CASTWRGTGALNTEAFF
- | - | TRBJ1-1 | TRBV6-6 | TGTGCCAGCAGTTACGGTATGAACACTGAAGCTTTCTTT | CASSYGMNTEAFF
- | - | TRBJ2-7 | TRBV4-3 | TGCGCCAGCAGCCAAGATCAGGGCCACGAGCAGTACTTC | CASSQDQGHEQYF
- | - | TRBJ2-1 | TRBV27 | TGTGCCAGCAGTCCCGACCGGGCCGCTGGGGGCGAGCAGTTCTTC | CASSPDRAAGGEQFF
TRBD1 | - | TRBJ1-2 | TRBV29-1 | TGCAGCGTTGAAGGAGGGGGCAGCGCCTATGGCTACACCTTC | CSVEGGGSAYGYTF
- | - | TRBJ1-2 | TRBV6-5 | TGTGCCAGCAGTTACACAGGGCATGGCTACACCTTC | CASSYTGHGYTF
- | - | TRBJ2-1 | TRBV5-1 | TGCGCCAGCAGCTACCCGGACGTCAGCTCCTACAATGAGCAGTTCTTC | CASSYPDVSSYNEQFF
- | - | TRBJ2-1 | TRBV7-7 | TGTGCCAGCAGCTTAGGGCAGAACAATGAGCAGTTCTTC | CASSLGQNNEQFF
- | - | TRBJ2-1 | TRBV11-2 | TGTGCCAGCAGCGATATCTCAAGGGACCCCTACAATGAGCAGTTCTTC | CASSDISRDPYNEQFF
TRBD2 | - | TRBJ2-2 | TRBV4-1 | TGCGCCAGCAGCCAAGAGGGACTAGCGGGAGCTTGGACCGGGGAGCTGTTTTTT | CASSQEGLAGAWTGELFF
- | - | TRBJ2-2 | TRBV9 | TGTGCCAGCAGCTCCCGGCCCCAGGTGGGCACCGGGGAGCTGTTTTTT | CASSSRPQVGTGELFF
- | - | TRBJ1-2 | TRBV7-9 | TGTGCCAGCAGCTTAGCGCTTGCCGGCTCTACTAACTATGGCTACACCTTC | CASSLALAGSTNYGYTF
- | - | TRBJ1-3 | TRBV10-3 | TGTGCCATCAGTACAACAAGGGGTAATCCTCCCCCCTCGGGTCCCGCCATATATTTT | CAISTTRGNPPPSGPAIYF
- | - | TRBJ2-2 | TRBV6-1 | TGTGCCAGCAGTGAGGGTCCCGGGGGCTGGCGCACCGGGGAGCTGTTTTTT | CASSEGPGGWRTGELFF
- | once | TRBJ1-1 | TRBV4-1 | TGCGCCAGCAGCCAAGATGCGGACTATGGCGAAGCTTTCTTT | CASSQDADYGEAFF
- | - | TRBJ2-3 | TRBV28 | TGTGCCAGCAGTTTATCTGGAGGGACTCCCCAAAAGGATACGCAGTATTTT | CASSLSGGTPQKDTQYF
TRBD2 | - | TRBJ2-1 | TRBV10-1 | TGCGCCAGCAGTGACAGAAGTCTGGCGGGAGGGCCCAGTGAGCAGTTCTTC | CASSDRSLAGGPSEQFF
- | once | TRBJ2-7 | TRBV10-2 | TGCGCCAGCAAAAGTTCGACCAGGGAATTCCACGAGCAGTACTTC | CASKSSTREFHEQYF
- | - | TRBJ2-7 | TRBV4-3 | TGCGCCAGCAGCCCCTTTTTTACGAGCTCCTACGAGCAGTACTTC | CASSPFFTSSYEQYF
- | - | TRBJ1-1 | TRBV6-1 | TGTGCCAGCAGTGAGAGGGGGGGGATCAGTTACACTGAAGCTTTCTTT | CASSERGGISYTEAFF
TRBD1 | - | TRBJ2-1 | TRBV27 | TGTGCCAGCAGTTTCGGTCAGGGGGATAATGAGCAGTTCTTC | CASSFGQGDNEQFF
TRBD1 | - | TRBJ1-1 | TRBV11-2 | TGTGCCAGCAGCCTAGCCGGGACAGCCAACACTGAAGCTTTCTTT | CASSLAGTANTEAFF
- | - | TRBJ2-5 | TRBV29-1 | TGCAGCGACATATCCGGGACCGAAGAGACCCAGTACTTC | CSDISGTEETQYF
- | - | TRBJ2-5 | TRBV27 | TGTGCCAGCAGTCCTATCGGGACTTTACAAGAGACCCAGTACTTC | CASSPIGTLQETQYF
- | - | TRBJ2-6 | TRBV6-1 | TGTGCCAGCAGTGAACAAGGGGCCAACGTCCTGACTTTC | CASSEQGANVLTF
- | - | TRBJ1-1 | TRBV15 | TGTGCCACCAGCAGATATCAGGTAGTTGACACTGAAGCTTTCTTT | CATSRYQVVDTEAFF
- | - | TRBJ2-1 | TRBV5-1 | TGCGCCAGCAGCTTGAGGATGAGAGGGGACGATGAGCAGTTCTTC | CASSLRMRGDDEQFF
- | few | TRBJ1-1 | TRBV7-7 | TGTGCCAGCAGCTTAATCACAGTGAACACTGAAGCTTTCTTT | CASSLITVNTEAFF
- | - | TRBJ2-1 | TRBV27 | TGTGCCAGCAGTTTTCAGGGATACAATGAGCAGTTCTTC | CASSFQGYNEQFF